Each of the 11 T cell receptor beta chains below was sequenced from the same sample in a study of PD-1 blockade in classical Hodgkin lymphoma. Documented time point: cycle 4 day 1 (C4D1), after 5 to 7 weeks of nivolumab. Relapses following autologous stem cell transplantation were seen in all patients, with brentuximab vedotin exposure varying. The authors enriched CD8+ T cells from thawed PBMCs via magnetic negative selection. Data came from immunoSEQ multiplex PCR; TCRdb stores just in-frame clones and leaves some out. The repertoire consists of 12,000 or so clones, with roughly 81% occurring once and the leading ten covering 36%. Source: CD8+ T cells from blood, taken before the fourth cycle of nivolumab. These TCRs come from a human donor with classical Hodgkin lymphoma. The donor label of this sample is uncertain.

The J gene is TRBJ2-7, the V gene TRBV7-6, with TRBD2 as a possible D gene (6 bases). This CDR3 contains 15 residues. The germline V gene has CDR1 SGHVS and CDR2 FNYEAQ. Trimming left V 0 bases short and J 3 bases short, with 12 bases between. The chain's CDR3 is CASSLAGTGDYEQYF. The CDR3 DNA sequence: TGTGCCAGCAGCTTAGCCGGGACGGGGGACTACGAGCAGTACTTC. The complete variable domain, with remaining parts taken from reference TRBV7-6 and TRBJ2-7, reads GAGVSQSPRYKVTKRGQDVALRCDPISGHVSLYWYRQALGQGPEFLTYFNYEAQQDKSGLPNDRFSAERPEGSISTLTIQRTEQRDSAMYRCASSLAGTGDYEQYFGPGTRLTVT.

This clone was seen once. The rearrangement links TRBV5-6 to TRBJ2-7; D is unclear. Trimming shortened V by 2 bases and J by 1 base, and 10 bases separated the two germline ends. CDR1 is SGHDT, CDR2 YYEEEE, per germline. The CDR3 is 14 residues long. In DNA form, the CDR3 reads TGTGCCAGCAGCTTAGGTGAGAATTCCTACGAGCAGTACTTC. Protein product: CASSLGENSYEQYF.

V usage is TRBV4-1 and J usage is TRBJ2-1; perhaps TRBD2 as D (5 bases). Trimming stripped 0 bases from V and 8 bases from J, with 11 bases between. This CDR3 spans 14 amino acids. Germline V gives CDR1 MGHRA, CDR2 YSYEKL. CDR3: CASSQEPSLDEQFF. CDR3 in DNA: TGCGCCAGCAGCCAAGAGCCTAGCCTAGATGAGCAGTTCTTC.

This clone was seen just once. The chain employs TRBV15 and TRBJ1-1, with unresolved D. Germline loops: CDR1 LNHNV, CDR2 YYDKDF (reference sequence). V gave up 5 bases and J gave up 3 bases, with 13 bases separating them. There are 14 residues in the CDR3. The DNA for the CDR3 is TGTGCCACCAGCTCCCGGGCCATGTACACTGAAGCTTTCTTT. It specifies CATSSRAMYTEAFF.

This clone has a handful of counts. The chain couples TRBV4-1 to TRBJ1-1, with D possibly matching TRBD1 (5 bases). The V end was cut by 4 bases, the J end by 1 base, with 7 bases between. The CDR3 sequence is 13 residues long. Germline CDR1 and CDR2: MGHRA and YSYEKL. CDR3 nucleotide sequence: TGCGCCAGCAGCCTCGGGGCGAACACTGAAGCTTTCTTT. It yields the protein CASSLGANTEAFF.

The chain links TRBV5-6 to TRBJ1-3, with 11 bases aligning to TRBD1. This CDR3 comprises 17 residues. The trim removed 3 bases at V and 0 bases at J, leaving 5 bases unmatched. CDR1 is SGHDT, CDR2 YYEEEE, per germline. In DNA, the CDR3 is TGTGCCAGCAGCTCCTGGACAGGGGGCCCCTCTGGAAACACCATATATTTT. It codes for CASSSWTGGPSGNTIYF.

The rearrangement links TRBV7-6 to TRBJ1-2; no firm D call. Trimming shortened V by 1 base and J by 8 bases, and 5 bases separated the two germline ends. From germline, CDR1 is SGHVS and CDR2 FNYEAQ. This CDR3 is built from 11 residues. The DNA for the CDR3 is TGTGCCAGCAGCTTAGGGACCGGCTACACCTTC. Translation gives CASSLGTGYTF.

This clone was seen a single time. The rearrangement uses TRBV4-1 and TRBJ2-1, with D perhaps matching TRBD2 (6 bases). The germline V gene encodes CDR1 MGHRA and CDR2 YSYEKL. V was shortened by 2 bases and J by 4 bases, with 15 bases between the two germline ends. The CDR3 has 16 amino acids. The DNA for the CDR3 is TGCGCCAGCAGCCAAACCGGGACTTTACTTTACAATGAGCAGTTCTTC. Translating gives CASSQTGTLLYNEQFF.

A single count supports this clone. This chain connects TRBV4-3 to TRBJ2-5; a weak D match, TRBD2 (5 bases). From germline, CDR1 is LGHNA and CDR2 YSLEER. CDR3 length equals 14 residues. Trimming shortened V by 2 bases and J by 7 bases, and 14 bases separated the two germline ends. The CDR3 is CASSQFEGMGTQYF. In nucleotides, the CDR3 is TGCGCCAGCAGCCAATTTGAGGGCATGGGGACCCAGTACTTC.

The V call is TRBV27, the J call TRBJ1-2, with unresolved D. This CDR3 has 16 residues. Trimming removed 8 bases at V and 5 bases at J, with 24 bases between. CDR1 and CDR2 from the germline V gene are MNHEY and SMNVEV (reference sequence). CDR3 region: CASGFLGVRTPYGYTF. The CDR3 nucleotides are TGTGCCAGCGGCTTCCTTGGCGTCAGGACCCCTTATGGCTACACCTTC.

This sequence joins TRBV30 and TRBJ1-6, with TRBD1 as a possible D gene (5 bases). Germline V CDR1 and CDR2: GTSNPN, SVGIG (reference sequence). The CDR3 is 14 residues long. V was clipped by 8 bases and J by 9 bases, with 20 bases between them. CDR3 protein: CAHRAGTISSPLHF. In DNA form, the CDR3 reads TGTGCCCATCGGGCCGGGACTATCAGTTCACCCCTCCACTTT.